This T cell receptor (beta chain) derives from a study of cytomegalovirus exposure and HLA in healthy donors (dated by TCRdb to 2017 to 2019). Background for the entire study: In an earlier analysis of roughly 590 of the donors, 250 to 300 Gb of sequence data and 120 million or so unique TCR beta sequences from 150 million to 200 million T cells were reported. About 280 gigabases of sequencing data and 70 million to 85 million unique TCR sequences were included in an early release covering over 600 HLA-typed donors. The genetic ancestry cluster associated with self-reported Caucasian donors included over 80% of the 398 genotyped donors. The study aimed to test whether cataloging public T cell receptors could reveal signatures of past pathogen exposure. The study used immunosequencing to profile the T cell repertoires of approximately 690 subjects and linked those repertoires to cytomegalovirus serostatus. Besides the first cohort of roughly 640 subjects, a separate validation cohort made up of over 100 different subjects was used. High-throughput TCR immunosequencing, statistical association of individual TCRs with disease status, and machine learning were combined to predict cytomegalovirus infection status. In a later analysis, previously published TCR beta repertoires from some 640 donors were re-analyzed and high-resolution HLA genotyping was added so that TCR occurrence patterns could be studied. In the later analysis, no new phenotypic data were used to find candidate immune exposures; instead, reliance was placed on TCR beta sequences and their occurrence across donors. To decide whether each TCR beta V gene segment behaved as functional or pseudogenic, an earlier analysis of fewer than 750 of the donors relied on high-throughput TCR beta sequencing. Donor age, sex, ethnicity and CMV serostatus were compiled together with the repertoire data. Genome-wide SNP genotypes for about 60% of the roughly 700 donors were used in a later genetic analysis, which treated that subset as a discovery cohort. Every repertoire in the discovery cohort had been generated on one and the same sequencing platform. Class I and class II HLA loci were covered by the typing at four-digit resolution. The number of typed donors differed by locus: about 620-630 for A, B, C, DRB1 and DQB1; 500 to 550 for DQA1; around 580 for DPA1; and 450 to 480 for DPB1. Four or five DR-DQ haplotypes were treated as single units for association and clustering because of strong linkage in the cohort. Among 398 genotyped donors of the cohort, an average of about 240,000 unique TCR beta nucleotide sequences were sequenced per donor, around 20% of them non-productive. General study outcomes and caveats: Linkage disequilibrium might explain the correlated functional status among segregating V segments, but an unknown experimental factor could not be ruled out. In this cohort, only TCR beta chains were sequenced, and detectable features were limited by the absence of alpha or paired-chain data. Some IMGT-functional V segments, including TRBV6-2 and TRBV6-3, could not be distinguished by the 87-base-pair reads and were therefore excluded. A further reported finding was that TCR beta sequences accurately predicted the HLA-A and HLA-B alleles for most subjects in the first cohort. Because some donors lacked HLA typing at each locus, the association tests relied only on the typed subset. According to a later analysis, TCR association rates differed among HLA loci, with DRB1 alleles showing the most associated TCRs and HLA-C alleles showing the fewest. A total of 164 TCR beta chains were listed by the study as associated with cytomegalovirus. In a later analysis, most CMV-associated TCR beta chains were found to appear HLA-restricted, with HLA associations seemingly driven largely by CMV exposure. In a later analysis, HLA-associated TCR beta chains showed more clonal expansion and lower generation probabilities than non-associated chains that were equally common. In a later analysis, several top co-occurrence clusters were reported to appear linked to parvovirus B19, influenza, CMV and Epstein-Barr virus. The presence/absence analyses assumed that sequencing depth was roughly uniform across donors, and that assumption may not be true. Compared with the 666-donor mean, donors in an Asian-associated ancestry cluster had fewer N-insertions in productive TCRs, according to a later genetic analysis. In an earlier analysis of fewer than 750 of the donors, most TCR beta V segments were observed in productive rearrangements about 87% or about 30% of the time, broadly matching IMGT annotations. The authors suggested that the approach could potentially be extended to other disease states and immunological phenotypes. Specific HLA alleles were associated with around 18,000 TCR beta sequences at a false discovery rate of 0.05 in a later analysis. A cluster of highly shared sequence variants was judged likely to be a technical artifact of the sequencing pipeline. In both the original and validation cohorts, the classifier was reported to diagnose cytomegalovirus status with high specificity and sensitivity. When HLA alleles, especially DR and DQ, strongly co-occurred, attributing TCR associations to individual alleles was difficult. A few of the identified cytomegalovirus-associated TCR beta chains were confirmed in vitro to be specific for cytomegalovirus antigens. CMV serostatus was the only immune exposure information available for the cohort. Most TCR sequences were seen in very few donors, while some public TCRs were found in many individuals. Because counts were too low, about 17 rarely observed V segments, including chromosome 9 orphons, were excluded from the earlier analysis of several hundred of the donors. V-gene and J-gene trimming of TCR beta chains was associated with a missense DCLRE1C variant in a later genetic analysis, and the association was replicated in an independent cohort.

From V the trimming removes 9 bases and from J it removes 7 bases, while the gene matches leave 5 bases of the junction unaccounted for. From a lookup of the germline V gene, CDR1 and CDR2 are MNHNS and SASEGT. From cysteine to phenylalanine, the CDR3 is 12 amino acids long. Just the 36-base CDR3 DNA is kept, in frame starting at base 1. The cohort comprised some 700 healthy bone marrow donors. All cohort members were sampled while nominally healthy, although unrecorded immune exposures were likely present. The donor was CMV seropositive and was included in the group of 250 to 350 seropositive cohort members. A peripheral blood sample was provided by each donor, and peripheral blood mononuclear cells were used for TCR beta sequencing. The Qiagen DNeasy Blood Extraction Kit was used to extract genomic DNA from the blood cell samples. Comment on this clone: The antigen it recognizes is unknown. One base away there is no much larger clone; base qualities are not given.

Library preparation was by the immunoSEQ multiplex PCR assay. For the multiplex PCR, a mixture combining 60 forward primers for TCR Vbeta segments and 13 reverse primers for TCR Jbeta segments was used. A multiplex PCR assay on genomic DNA amplified the CDR3 region of rearranged TCR beta genes. On the Illumina HiSeq System, the amplified TCR beta libraries were sequenced as 87-base-pair reads. Under the source paper's analysis protocol: A later analysis counted about 76 million unique TCR beta chains across the 640 or so repertoires, and some 12 million of these chains were shared by at least two donors. To remove PCR and sequencing errors, raw reads were error-corrected and collapsed into unique sequences using a nearest-neighbor algorithm that merged closely related sequences. To assign V, D and J gene segments, CDR3 sequences were aligned to IMGT reference sequences. For a sequence to be retained, a match of at least six nucleotides was required to both a V gene segment and a J gene segment. A rearrangement was called productive if the CDR3 had no stop codons and remained in frame with V and J, and every other rearrangement was called non-productive. Following IMGT convention, CDR3 was defined as the stretch from the second conserved V-encoded cysteine up to the conserved J-encoded phenylalanine. The earlier analysis of some 540 of the donors excluded any sequence lacking an unambiguous match to a single V gene segment. In an earlier analysis of more than 500 of the donors, a V segment was called functional when productive rearrangements were above 56.7%, and segregating when the standard deviation between donors exceeded 5%. To diagnose cytomegalovirus status from the catalog of TCR beta chain sequences, a statistical classification framework was built. In a later analysis, TCR nucleotide sequences were compared against IMGT/GENE-DB human TR gene sequences so that V and J genes could be assigned. Using the TCRdist pipeline, a later analysis assigned CDR3 sequences along with most-parsimonious VDJ recombination scenarios. In a later analysis, every TCR beta chain was defined by the combination of its CDR3 amino acid sequence and its V-gene family, and reads without a unique V-gene family were dropped. To address suspected cross-contamination and a sequencing artifact, a later analysis removed 592 highly shared, low-generation-probability nucleotide sequences. In a later analysis, a clonal expansion index for each public chain was calculated from normalized within-repertoire ranks of inferred template counts. Generation probabilities in a later analysis came from a VDJ recombination model fitted to out-of-frame rearrangements, and those results were checked against IGoR. A later analysis scored TCR-TCR, TCR-HLA and TCR-CMV co-occurrence with hypergeometric tests, applying a repertoire-size bias correction to TCR pairs. A later analysis estimated false discovery rates by permuting HLA or CMV assignments 20 times. In a later analysis, co-occurring TCRs were grouped using DBSCAN, and TCRdist sequence similarity was added for clustering within HLA-allele-positive subsets. Repertoires with fewer than 30,000 or more than 120,000 public chains were left out of co-occurrence clustering, as were about 5 repertoires with anomalous nucleotide sharing. TCRdb limited this immuneACCESS table to in-frame rearrangements with V and J called. A share of clones is missing; checked studies link under half to unresolved V genes, and the rest is unexplained. V and J calls and clone size come straight from that table; D and trimming were deduced from the DNA. The table for this sample lists 100,000 to 150,000 clones; roughly four fifths of them were counted only once. Together, the top ten hold 5.5% to 7% of the sample.

The TCR comes from a woman between 35 and 50 years old in good health and CMV-seropositive. The V and J genes are TRBV6-1 and TRBJ2-3, and 9 bases in between align with TRBD1. What was sequenced was PBMCs. The CDR3 has the sequence CASDRGSNTQYF. The nucleotides read TGTGCCAGTGACAGGGGGTCGAATACGCAGTATTTT.